This T cell receptor (beta chain) comes out of a study of cytomegalovirus exposure and HLA in healthy donors. Study observations and caveats: A later analysis linked a missense DCLRE1C variant to TCR beta V- and J-gene trimming. A few chains tied to CMV proved CMV antigen-specific in vitro. Some V segments (TRBV6-2 and TRBV6-3 among them) were excluded as indistinguishable. According to an earlier analysis, most TCR beta V segments yielded productive rearrangements about 87% or about 30% of the time.

Regarding this clone: What it binds is not known.

A multiplex PCR was run with 60 Vbeta primers and 13 Jbeta primers. Here immunoSEQ multiplex PCR was the method, and the copy in TCRdb shows in-frame clones only, minus some. This table has about 140,000 clones, around 75% appearing once. The germline V gene encodes CDR1 SEHNR and CDR2 FQNEAQ (reference sequence). Unmatched junction bases numbered 2, after V lost 1 base and J lost 1 base. There are 16 residues in the CDR3. Sequenced input: PBMCs. The V call is TRBV7-9, the J call TRBJ2-1; 9 nucleotides agree with TRBD1. This TCR was recovered from a man in his forties in good health and CMV-seronegative. CDR3 DNA: TGTGCCAGCAGCTTAGGAGACAGGGGGTCCTACAATGAGCAGTTCTTC. Encoded protein: CASSLGDRGSYNEQFF.